Sequencing of this T cell receptor beta chain was carried out in a study of blood T cells in healthy people across ages. This clonotype appeared a few times. As yet, its antigen is unknown. There are 14 residues in the CDR3. Germline-derived CDR1 and CDR2 are SGHRS and YFSETQ. V lost 0 bases and J 11 bases, leaving 17 bases between the germline ends. Study findings and constraints: Any changes in expanded clonotypes were possibly confounded, as donor CMV status remained unknown.

Together with a sample-barcoded 5' primer, a J-beta primer mix was included in a second PCR lasting roughly 6 to 12 cycles. Each of the cDNA molecules was tagged by a template-switch adaptor with 12 random nucleotides. Samples each returned at least 2.5 million CDR3-containing paired-end reads. TCRdb reprocessed the 5' RACE reads via MiXCR and lists one record per CDR3 protein. The table records 1,100,000 or so distinct CDR3 sequences, 45% of them present only once. V gene TRBV5-1 combines with J gene TRBJ1-1; D remains ambiguous. The TCR comes from an older woman in good health. Material: blood. The DNA of the CDR3 is TGCGCCAGCAGCTTGGATGGTGGGCCAGGCTTGGCTTTCTTT. This codes for CASSLDGGPGLAFF. Supplemented by reference TRBV5-1 and TRBJ1-1, the full variable domain reads KAGVTQTPRYLIKTRGQQVTLSCSPISGHRSVSWYQQTPGQGLQFLFEYFSETQRNKGNFPGRFSGRQFSNSRSEMNVSTLELGDSALYLCASSLDGGPGLAFFGQGTRLTVV.